The clone carrying this T cell receptor beta chain was detected a few times. This entry is derived from a study of regulatory T cells in long-lasting Graves disease. V lost 7 bases, J lost 5 bases, and 17 bases lay in between. CDR1 is DFQATT, CDR2 SNEGSKA, per germline (reference sequence). The CDR3 contains 14 residues. Time point denoted: persistent/refractory GD, antithyroid drugs over 5 years with positive TRAb. Preparation of the TCR library used RNA extracted from PBMCs. Staff drew about 10 milliliters of peripheral blood into EDTA tubes. CDR3 regions were amplified by Arm-PCR using iRepertoire HTBI primers to build TCR beta libraries. Using its own MiXCR run on the multiplex PCR reads, TCRdb lists one record per CDR3 protein. Here the sample spans approximately 400,000 distinct CDR3 sequences, 23% being singletons.

The chain links TRBV20-1 to TRBJ1-4; possible D gene TRBD1, 6 bases. This TCR came from a female donor with Graves disease. This specimen consisted of peripheral blood mononuclear cells (PBMCs), obtained when the disease was refractory, from a patient treated with antithyroid drugs. The CDR3 DNA reads as TGCAGTGGTAGGGTGGACAGTGAGAATGAAAAACTGTTTTTT. Amino acid sequence: CSGRVDSENEKLFF.